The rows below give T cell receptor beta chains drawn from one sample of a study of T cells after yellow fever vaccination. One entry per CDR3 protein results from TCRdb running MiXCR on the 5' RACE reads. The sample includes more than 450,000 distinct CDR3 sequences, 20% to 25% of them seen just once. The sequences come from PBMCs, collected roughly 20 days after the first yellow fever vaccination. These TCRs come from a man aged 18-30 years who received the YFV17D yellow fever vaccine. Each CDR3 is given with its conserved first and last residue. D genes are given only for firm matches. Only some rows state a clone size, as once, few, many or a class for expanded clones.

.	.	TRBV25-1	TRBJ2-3	CASRDTLRESTDTQYF	TGTGCCAGCAGAGATACCCTAAGGGAGAGCACAGATACGCAGTATTTT
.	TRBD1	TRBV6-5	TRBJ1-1	CASSNQGAGTEAFF	TGTGCCAGCAGTAACCAGGGGGCTGGCACTGAAGCTTTCTTT
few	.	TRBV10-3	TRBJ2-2	CAIRDTGELFF	TGTGCCATCAGAGACACCGGGGAGCTGTTTTTT
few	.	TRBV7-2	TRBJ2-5	CASSLWSGMIETQYF	TGTGCCAGCAGCTTATGGTCGGGGATGATAGAGACCCAGTACTTC
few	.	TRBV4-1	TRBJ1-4	CASSLTANEKLFF	TGCGCCAGCAGCCTCACAGCTAATGAAAAACTGTTTTTT
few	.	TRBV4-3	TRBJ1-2	CASSQVEWTYGYTF	TGCGCCAGCAGCCAAGTGGAATGGACCTATGGCTACACCTTC
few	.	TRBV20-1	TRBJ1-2	CSANGGFRYGYTF	TGCAGTGCGAACGGGGGATTTCGATATGGCTACACCTTC
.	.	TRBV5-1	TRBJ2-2	CASSLGTPNTGEQFF	TGCGCCAGCAGCTTGGGGACACCCAACACCGGGGAGCAGTTTTTT
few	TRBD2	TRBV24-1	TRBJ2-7	CATSDPLAGGSSYEQYF	TGTGCCACCAGTGACCCTCTAGCGGGGGGGAGCTCCTACGAGCAGTACTTC
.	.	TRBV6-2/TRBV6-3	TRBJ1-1	CASSPRLENTEAFF	TGTGCCAGCAGCCCTAGATTGGAGAACACTGAAGCTTTCTTT
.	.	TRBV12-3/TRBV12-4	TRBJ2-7	CASSSKYEQYF	TGTGCCAGCAGTTCAAAATACGAGCAGTACTTC
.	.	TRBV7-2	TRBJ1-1	CASRNQGLNTEAFF	TGTGCCAGCAGGAACCAGGGACTGAACACTGAAGCTTTCTTT
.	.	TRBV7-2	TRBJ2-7	CASSRDWAYEQYF	TGTGCCAGCAGCAGGGACTGGGCCTACGAGCAGTACTTC
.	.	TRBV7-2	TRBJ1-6	CASSFGERGSPLHF	TGTGCCAGCAGCTTTGGGGAAAGGGGGTCACCCCTCCACTTT
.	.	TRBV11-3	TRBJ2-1	CASSFGEHEQFF	TGTGCCAGCAGCTTTGGTGAGCATGAGCAGTTCTTC
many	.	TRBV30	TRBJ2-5	CAWSIQGVVTQYF	TGTGCCTGGAGTATCCAAGGGGTTGTGACCCAGTACTTC
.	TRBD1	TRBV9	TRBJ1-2	CASSARTGNYGYTF	TGTGCCAGCAGCGCTCGGACAGGGAACTATGGCTACACCTTC
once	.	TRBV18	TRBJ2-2	CAGKANTGELFF	TGTGCAGGCAAAGCGAACACCGGGGAGCTGTTTTTT